Each of the 10 T cell receptor beta chains below was sequenced from the same sample in a study of tumor and adjacent non-tumor tissue in lung cancer. A modified ARM-PCR protocol with three rounds of nested PCR amplified TCRbeta. MiXCR, run by TCRdb on the multiplex PCR reads, gives a single entry per CDR3 protein. In the table there are about 120,000 distinct CDR3 sequences, roughly 84% of which are singletons. No cell sorting was done before RNA was extracted from the tissue. Sequencing was carried out using lung tumor tissue. Source of these receptors: a man between 65 and 85 years old with non-small cell lung cancer.

The chain couples TRBV12-3 or TRBV12-4 to TRBJ1-4; TRBD1 might be the D (5 bases). The CDR3 is made up of 18 amino acids. V lost 4 bases and J lost 11, with 29 bases in between. This chain's CDR3 is CASSSYSHSTRRGAKLFF. CDR3 DNA sequence: TGTGCCAGCAGTTCATATTCCCATTCAACTCGGAGAGGGGCTAAACTGTTTTTT.

Comment on this clonotype: In this CDR3 the conserved last residue, phenylalanine or tryptophan, is missing, so a read error is likely. V gene TRBV6-5 combines with J gene TRBJ1-2; unclear D gene. Germline CDR1 is MNHEY and CDR2 is SVGAGI. The CDR3 has 14 residues. The CDR3 DNA follows: TGTGCCAGTAGTTATTACAGCACTAACTATGGCTACACCATC. This sequence encodes CASSYYSTNYGYTI.

For this clonotype: Germline is not matched at one junction end, which may reflect a read error. The V and J genes are TRBV11-2 and TRBJ1-1, with 8 bases aligning to TRBD1. The germline gives CDR1 SGHAT, CDR2 FQNNGV. This CDR3 is built from 15 residues. The DNA of the CDR3 is TGTGCCAGCAGCTTCCTGACAGGGGCGAACACTGACGCTTTCTTT. Translating it yields CASSFLTGANTDAFF. The full variable domain, rest sourced from reference TRBV11-2 and TRBJ1-1, is EAGVAQSPRYKIIEKRQSVAFWCNPISGHATLYWYQQILGQGPKLLIQFQNNGVVDDSQLPKDRFSAERLKGVDSTLKIQPAKLEDSAVYLCASSFLTGANTDAFFGQGTRLTVV.

Details on this clonotype: A junction end diverges from the germline sequence, so it may reflect a read error. The chain uses TRBV6-5 and TRBJ2-7; 8 bases align to TRBD2. The CDR3 runs 16 residues. Per the germline V gene, CDR1 is MNHEY and CDR2 is SVGAGI. Written as DNA, the CDR3 is TGTGCCAGCAATTACTCTACCGGGACTAGTGCTCGCGAGCAGTACTTC. Its protein is CASNYSTGTSAREQYF.

V and J are TRBV10-3 and TRBJ2-7, with 7 bases identical to TRBD2. Germline lookup yields CDR1 ENHRY and CDR2 SYGVKD. This CDR3 contains 14 residues. With V trimmed by 7 bases and J by 8 bases, 14 bases remained unmatched. The CDR3 DNA is TGTGCCATCAAGGAGACGCGGGAGAGTGGAAAGCAGTACTTC. Amino acid sequence: CAIKETRESGKQYF.

The chain carries TRBV10-3 and TRBJ2-1, with 8 bases lining up with TRBD2. The junction had 12 bases not matched to a gene; V was cut back by 6 bases and J by 5 bases. In germline, CDR1 is ENHRY, CDR2 SYGVKD. The CDR3 length is 16 residues. The CDR3 DNA is TGTGCCATCAGGTCCCACACCAGCGGGAGTCACAATGAGCAGTTCTTC. Its translation: CAIRSHTSGSHNEQFF.

As to this clonotype: Likely a read error: the CDR3 ends without its conserved phenylalanine or tryptophan. The V gene is TRBV4-3, the J gene TRBJ1-5; 8 positions agree with TRBD1. The CDR3 covers 14 residues. Germline CDR1 LGHNA, CDR2 YSLEER. V shed 8 bases, J shed 10 bases, and the junction held 13 bases outside the gene matches. The CDR3 protein is CASSSRTGNEPQHL. CDR3 nucleotides: TGCGCCAGCTCCAGTAGGACAGGGAACGAACCCCAGCATCTA.

J is TRBJ1-5 and V is TRBV18; tentative D call: TRBD1 (5 bases). V gave up 3 bases and J gave up 5 bases, with 14 bases separating them. In germline, CDR1 is KGHSH, CDR2 LQKENI. The CDR3 is 15 amino acids. The CDR3 here is CASSPVQGRDQPQHF. The DNA for the CDR3 is TGTGCCAGCTCACCTGTCCAGGGCAGAGATCAGCCCCAGCATTTT.

Concerning this clonotype itself: One junction end disagrees with the germline gene, perhaps due to a read error. V is TRBV12-3 or TRBV12-4 and J is TRBJ2-3; D may match TRBD1 or TRBD2 (6 bases each). This CDR3 contains 16 residues. CDR3 DNA sequence: TGTGCCAGCCACGGTTCACGGGGGCCCCCTACAGATACGCATTATTTT. Its translation: CASHGSRGPPTDTHYF.

This clonotype has more than one count but fewer than ten. The chain recombines TRBV11-3 with TRBJ2-7, with 7 bases fitting TRBD2. The CDR3 is 15 amino acids. Germline CDR1 and CDR2: SGHNT and YENEEA. The J segment lost 1 base and the V segment lost 5 bases, leaving 8 bases of the junction unmatched. CDR3 nucleotide sequence: TGTGCCAGCAGCCAAGGACTAGTGGGGTCCTACGAGCAGTACTTC. This gives the protein CASSQGLVGSYEQYF.